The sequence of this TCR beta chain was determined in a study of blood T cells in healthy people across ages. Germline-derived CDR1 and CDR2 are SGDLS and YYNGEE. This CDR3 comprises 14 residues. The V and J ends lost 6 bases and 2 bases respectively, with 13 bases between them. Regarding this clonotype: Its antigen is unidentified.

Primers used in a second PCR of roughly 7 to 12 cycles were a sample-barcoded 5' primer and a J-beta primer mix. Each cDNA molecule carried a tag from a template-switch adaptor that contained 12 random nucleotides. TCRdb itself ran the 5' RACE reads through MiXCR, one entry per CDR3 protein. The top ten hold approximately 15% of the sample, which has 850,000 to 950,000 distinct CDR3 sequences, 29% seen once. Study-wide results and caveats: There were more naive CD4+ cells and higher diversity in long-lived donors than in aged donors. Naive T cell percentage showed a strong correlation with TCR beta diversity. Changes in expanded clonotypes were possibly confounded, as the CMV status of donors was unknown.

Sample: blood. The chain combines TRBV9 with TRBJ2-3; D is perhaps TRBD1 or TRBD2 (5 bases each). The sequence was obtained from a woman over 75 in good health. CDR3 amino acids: CASNIGTTTDTQYF. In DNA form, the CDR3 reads TGTGCCAGCAACATTGGGACCACCACAGATACGCAGTATTTT.